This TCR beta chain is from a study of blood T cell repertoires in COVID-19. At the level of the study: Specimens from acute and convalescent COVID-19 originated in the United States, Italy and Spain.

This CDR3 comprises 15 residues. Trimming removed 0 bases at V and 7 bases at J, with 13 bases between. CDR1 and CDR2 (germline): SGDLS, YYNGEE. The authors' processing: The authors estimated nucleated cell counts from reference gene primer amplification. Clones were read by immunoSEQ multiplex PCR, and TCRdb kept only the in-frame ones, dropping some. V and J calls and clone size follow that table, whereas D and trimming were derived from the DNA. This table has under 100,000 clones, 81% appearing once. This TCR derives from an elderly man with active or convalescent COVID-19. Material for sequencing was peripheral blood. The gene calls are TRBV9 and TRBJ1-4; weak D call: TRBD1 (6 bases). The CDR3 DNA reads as TGTGCCAGCAGCGTAGGAGGGGGTATCAGTGAAAAACTGTTTTTT. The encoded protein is CASSVGGGISEKLFF.